The 8 T cell receptor beta chains below come from one sample, sequenced in a study of shared clonotypes between healthy human individuals. Profiling relied on immunoSEQ multiplex PCR, and the TCRdb table lists in-frame clones only, not all of them. Among about 1 million clones listed, 60% to 80% were seen once. Sequencing was carried out using memory CD4+ T cells sorted from blood. Subset defined: CD45RA-negative fraction. The receptors stem from a man younger than 35 in good health.

Details on this clone: This CDR3 is also generated by other DNA sequences in the sample. The gene calls are TRBV5-1 and TRBJ1-2; D unresolved. Looked up from germline, CDR1 is SGHRS and CDR2 is YFSETQ. Trimming left V 0 bases short and J 2 bases short, with 8 bases between. This CDR3 is built from 14 residues. The CDR3 nucleotides are TGCGCCAGCAGCTTGGAAGGCGGAAACTATGGCTACACCTTC. Its translation is CASSLEGGNYGYTF.

This clone came up many times. The V and J genes are TRBV11-2 and TRBJ2-1; 12 bases are shared with TRBD2. The J segment lost 4 bases and the V segment lost 4 bases, leaving 8 bases of the junction unmatched. From germline, CDR1 is SGHAT and CDR2 FQNNGV. This CDR3 has 17 residues. This chain's CDR3 is CASSSRTSGVLYNEQFF. CDR3 DNA: TGTGCCAGCAGCTCCCGGACTAGCGGGGTATTATACAATGAGCAGTTCTTC.

The V and J genes are TRBV7-9 and TRBJ1-1; D not resolved. The germline V and J ends were trimmed by 5 bases and 1 base, with 14 bases remaining between them. The germline V gene encodes CDR1 SEHNR and CDR2 FQNEAQ (reference sequence). The CDR3 length is 15 residues. CDR3 bases: TGTGCCAGCAGCCCTAGTGGGGTGCAGAACACTGAAGCTTTCTTT. This gives the protein CASSPSGVQNTEAFF.

The chain uses TRBV6-5 and TRBJ2-6, with 7 positions matching TRBD1. This CDR3 spans 15 amino acids. CDR1 and CDR2 from the germline V gene are MNHEY and SVGAGI. The V segment lost 5 bases and the J segment 3 bases; nucleotides outside the gene matches: 4. The CDR3 reads CASSTTGNGANVLTF. The CDR3 DNA is TGTGCCAGCAGTACGACAGGGAATGGGGCCAACGTCCTGACTTTC.

This clone was seen only once. This chain joins TRBV6-1 and TRBJ1-5; D uncertain. Germline loops: CDR1 MNHNS, CDR2 SASEGT. This CDR3 is built from 14 residues. The V and J ends lost 5 bases and 3 bases respectively, with 11 bases between them. The DNA of the CDR3 is TGTGCCAGCAGTACACTACATCTCAATCAGCCCCAGCATTTT. It specifies CASSTLHLNQPQHF.

The chain couples TRBV5-4 to TRBJ2-2; 11 positions match TRBD1. There are 15 residues in the CDR3. Trimming at V came to 4 bases and at J to 4 bases, leaving 3 bases not matched to a gene. The germline V gene encodes CDR1 SGHNT and CDR2 YYREEE (reference sequence). The CDR3 DNA reads TGTGCCAGCAGCGCCGGACAGGGGGCCACCGGGGAGCTGTTTTTT. This codes for CASSAGQGATGELFF.

The chain employs TRBV28 and TRBJ2-5; 10 bases are a match to TRBD2. J was trimmed by 0 bases and V by 3 bases; bases with no gene match: 1. Germline CDR1 and CDR2: MDHEN and SYDVKM. This CDR3 spans 15 amino acids. This CDR3 reads CASSFTSGNQETQYF. CDR3 bases: TGTGCCAGCAGTTTTACTAGCGGGAACCAAGAGACCCAGTACTTC.

The chain recombines TRBV28 with TRBJ1-6, with D uncertain. This CDR3 spans 18 amino acids. The germline V and J ends were trimmed by 3 bases and 4 bases, with 19 bases remaining between them. Germline V lookup: CDR1 MDHEN, CDR2 SYDVKM. The CDR3 spells CASSFYGIAGQYNSPLHF. As DNA, the CDR3 is TGTGCCAGCAGTTTTTATGGGATTGCCGGTCAATATAATTCACCCCTCCACTTT.